The sequence of this T cell receptor beta chain was determined in a study of blood T cells in healthy people across ages. Trimming shortened V by 8 bases and J by 1 base, and 13 bases separated the two germline ends. The CDR3 has 13 amino acids. Germline assignment: CDR1 SQVTM and CDR2 ANQGSEA. A second PCR of about 7 to 11 cycles used a sample-barcoded 5' primer and a J-beta primer mix. TCRdb re-called the 5' RACE reads through MiXCR, storing one row per CDR3 protein. The data show about 780,000 distinct CDR3 sequences, under 80% seen once. The specimen was blood. This chain joins TRBV29-1 and TRBJ2-3; no reliable D call. The sequence came from a man younger than 45 in good health. The CDR3 is CSTHPAGTDTQYF. The CDR3 DNA sequence: TGCAGCACCCATCCGGCAGGCACAGATACGCAGTATTTT.